Presented here are 3 T cell receptor beta chains from one specimen sequenced in a study of blood T cell repertoires in COVID-19. Sequencing was performed with immunoSEQ multiplex PCR; in TCRdb, only in-frame clones are kept and a portion is missing. The sample yields about 180,000 clones, around 84% seen once. The material sequenced was PBMCs or T cells enriched from blood (not recorded which). The receptors were sampled from a man aged 45-65 years who had recovered from COVID-19.

This rearrangement joins TRBV24-1 to TRBJ1-2; a weak D match, TRBD1 (6 bases). This CDR3 has 14 residues. V shed 3 bases and J shed 2 bases, with 9 bases lying between them. CDR1 and CDR2 from the germline V gene are KGHDR and SFDVKD. CDR3 amino acids: CATSDTGQNYGYTF. CDR3 sequence (DNA): TGTGCCACCAGTGATACCGGACAGAACTATGGCTACACCTTC.

This clone was seen a handful of times. The chain has TRBV5-1 and TRBJ1-5; D gene uncertain. Germline loops: CDR1 SGHRS, CDR2 YFSETQ. There are 14 residues in the CDR3. Trimming took off 3 bases at V and 2 bases at J, with 9 bases between the two ends. DNA of the CDR3: TGCGCCAGCAGCTGGGGTAGCGGCAATCAGCCCCAGCATTTT. Translating gives CASSWGSGNQPQHF.

The V and J genes are TRBV5-8 and TRBJ2-1; D perhaps matches TRBD2 (5 bases). This CDR3 contains 15 residues. Trimming shortened V by 0 bases and J by 4 bases, and 11 bases separated the two germline ends. Germline values: CDR1 SGHTS, CDR2 YDEGEE. CDR3 coding DNA: TGTGCCAGCAGCTTGGATCGGGGAGAATACAATGAGCAGTTCTTC. This encodes CASSLDRGEYNEQFF.